The 9 T cell receptor beta chains below come from one sample, sequenced in a study of metastatic and nonmetastatic thyroid tumors. Until they underwent thyroid surgery, no patient had received any treatment. TCRdb re-called the PCR reads via MiXCR. There are about 15,000 clones in the sample; less than 30% occur only once, and approximately 52% lies in the top ten. Material for sequencing was tumor tissue. The origin of the receptors is a male donor with papillary thyroid cancer or a benign thyroid nodule (not recorded which). Some clones in this sample may be carry-over from other donors' samples.

The V call is TRBV18, the J call TRBJ2-7, with TRBD2 as a possible D gene (5 bases). The DNA end favors TRBJ2-5, so the J call may be wrong. This CDR3 has 13 amino acids. Germline CDR1 reads KGHSH; CDR2 reads LQKENI. The chain's CDR3 is CASSLLGQETQYF. Written as DNA, the CDR3 is TGTGCCAGCTCACTACTAGGTCAAGAGACCCAGTACTTC.

In its sample, this clone was seen once. The chain carries TRBV18 and TRBJ1-1, with D maybe TRBD1 (5 bases). The CDR3 is 13 residues long. The germline CDR1 and CDR2 sequences are KGHSH and LQKENI. V lost 4 bases, J lost 6 bases, and 12 bases lay in between. The CDR3 loop is CASSRLGDSEAFF. Here the CDR3 DNA reads TGTGCCAGCTCACGCCTAGGGGACTCTGAAGCTTTCTTT.

The chain links TRBV5-8 to TRBJ2-7, with a tentative D call TRBD1 (6 bases). V gave up 2 bases and J gave up 5 bases, with 14 bases separating them. In germline, CDR1 is SGHTS, CDR2 YDEGEE. The CDR3 is 14 amino acids. In DNA, the CDR3 is TGTGCCAGCAGCTTTGGGACACAGGGCCACGAGCAGTACTTC. Its translation: CASSFGTQGHEQYF.

To note about this clone: At one end the junction does not follow the germline gene, possibly because of a read error. The CDR3 region has the DNA TGTGCCAGCAGGTGGGGAGACAACTACTATGAGCAGTTCTTC. It translates to CASRWGDNYYEQFF. The chain couples TRBV28 to TRBJ2-1; weak D call: TRBD2 (5 bases). CDR3 length: 14 amino acids. The germline gives CDR1 MDHEN, CDR2 SYDVKM.

This clone has only a few counts. The CDR3: CASPPGGSYEQYF. The CDR3 DNA follows: TGTGCCAGCCCCCCGGGGGGCTCCTACGAGCAGTACTTC. The chain is built from TRBV6-5 and TRBJ2-7; 7 positions match TRBD2. V lost 8 bases, J lost 0 bases, and 4 bases stayed unmatched. Germline-derived CDR1 and CDR2 are MNHEY and SVGAGI. This CDR3 region has 13 residues.

This clone was counted many times. This chain joins TRBV5-6 and TRBJ2-3; D perhaps matches TRBD1 (5 bases). V gave up 1 base and J gave up 2 bases, with 11 bases separating them. The CDR3 loop spans 15 amino acids. Germline V CDR1 and CDR2: SGHDT, YYEEEE. This chain's CDR3 is CASSLLAGHTDTQYF. As DNA, the CDR3 is TGTGCCAGCAGCTTGTTGGCCGGACACACAGATACGCAGTATTTT.

V gene TRBV6-1 combines with J gene TRBJ2-3, with 7 positions matching TRBD1. Trimming removed 6 bases from V and 0 bases from J; junction bases left unmatched: 3. The CDR3 runs to 14 residues. Germline CDR1 and CDR2: MNHNS and SASEGT. Written as DNA, the CDR3 is TGTGCCAGCAGGCTACAGGGGAGCACAGATACGCAGTATTTT. Its protein is CASRLQGSTDTQYF.

This clone was counted ten times or more. This rearrangement joins TRBV6-2 or TRBV6-3 to TRBJ2-1; D gene uncertain. Germline assignment: CDR1 MNHEY and CDR2 SVGEGT. Trimming took off 6 bases at V and 4 bases at J, with 16 bases between the two ends. The CDR3 has 15 amino acids. The CDR3 sequence: CASREIVKAYNEQFF. The CDR3 DNA is TGTGCCAGCAGGGAGATAGTTAAGGCATACAATGAGCAGTTCTTC.

The table lists this clone with many counts. The sample carries other DNA sequences with the same CDR3. CDR3 sequence (DNA): TGTGCCAGCAGCCTAAACTCACTAGCCGGTGGCGACGAGCAGTACTTC. Protein sequence: CASSLNSLAGGDEQYF. V usage is TRBV7-6 and J usage is TRBJ2-7, with D maybe TRBD2 (6 bases). CDR1 and CDR2 from the germline V gene are SGHVS and FNYEAQ. This CDR3 is 16 amino acids long. V was clipped by 5 bases and J by 5 bases, with 22 bases between them.